This T cell receptor beta chain was recorded in a study of blood T cell repertoires in COVID-19. Study details: The study drew acute and convalescent COVID-19 samples from the United States, Italy and Spain.

Per the germline V gene, CDR1 is ENHRY and CDR2 is SYGVKD. V was clipped by 0 bases and J by 8 bases, with 16 bases between them. There are 15 residues in the CDR3. Using immunoSEQ multiplex PCR, the repertoire was profiled, and TCRdb retains in-frame clones only, with some absent. Altogether 100,000 to 150,000 clones are present, around 83% being singletons, with the ten largest covering under 6%. V usage is TRBV10-3 and J usage is TRBJ1-2, with a possible D match to TRBD1 (5 bases). The TCR sequence derives from a man older than 75 with active or convalescent COVID-19. Sequenced: peripheral blood. CDR3 sequence: CAISESSGGVNGYTF. CDR3 DNA sequence: TGTGCCATCAGTGAGTCGAGTGGAGGGGTTAACGGCTACACCTTC.